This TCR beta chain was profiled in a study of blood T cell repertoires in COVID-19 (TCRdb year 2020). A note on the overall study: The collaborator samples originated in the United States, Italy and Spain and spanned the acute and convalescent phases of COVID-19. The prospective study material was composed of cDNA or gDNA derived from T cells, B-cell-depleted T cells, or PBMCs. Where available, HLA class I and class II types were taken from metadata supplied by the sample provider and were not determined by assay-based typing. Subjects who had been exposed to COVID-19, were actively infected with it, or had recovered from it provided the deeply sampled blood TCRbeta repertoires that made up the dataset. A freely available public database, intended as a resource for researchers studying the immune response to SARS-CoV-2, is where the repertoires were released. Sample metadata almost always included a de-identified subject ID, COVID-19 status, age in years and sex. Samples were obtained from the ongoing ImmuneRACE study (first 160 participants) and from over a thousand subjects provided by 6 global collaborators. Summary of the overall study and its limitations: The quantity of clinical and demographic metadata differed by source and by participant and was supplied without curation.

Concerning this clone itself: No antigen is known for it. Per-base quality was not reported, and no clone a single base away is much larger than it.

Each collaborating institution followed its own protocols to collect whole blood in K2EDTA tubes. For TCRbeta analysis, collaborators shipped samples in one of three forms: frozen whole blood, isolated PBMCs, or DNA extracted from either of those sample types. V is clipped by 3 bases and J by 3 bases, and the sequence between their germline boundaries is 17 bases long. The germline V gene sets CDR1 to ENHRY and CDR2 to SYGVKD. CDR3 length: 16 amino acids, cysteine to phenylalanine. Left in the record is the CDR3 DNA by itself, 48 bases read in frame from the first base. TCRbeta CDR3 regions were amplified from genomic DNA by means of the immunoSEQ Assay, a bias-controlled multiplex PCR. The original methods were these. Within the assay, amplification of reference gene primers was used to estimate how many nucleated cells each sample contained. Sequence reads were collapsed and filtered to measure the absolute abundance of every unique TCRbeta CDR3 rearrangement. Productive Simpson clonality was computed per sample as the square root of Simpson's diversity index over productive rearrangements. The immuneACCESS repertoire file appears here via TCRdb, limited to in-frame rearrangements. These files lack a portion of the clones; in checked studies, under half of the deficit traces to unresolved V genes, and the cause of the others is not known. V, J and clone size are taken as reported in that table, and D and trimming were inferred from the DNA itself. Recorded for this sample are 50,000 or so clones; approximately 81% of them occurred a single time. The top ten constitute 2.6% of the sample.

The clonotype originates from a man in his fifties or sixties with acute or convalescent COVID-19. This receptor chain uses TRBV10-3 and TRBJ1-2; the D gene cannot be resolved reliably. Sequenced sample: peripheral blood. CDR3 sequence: CAISEPNEGIDYGYTF. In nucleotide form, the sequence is TGTGCCATCAGTGAACCTAATGAGGGAATAGACTATGGCTACACCTTC.